This T cell receptor beta chain was sequenced during a study of shared clonotypes between healthy human individuals. CD8 cells classed as naive were CD45RO-negative and positively selected for CCR7, excluding terminally differentiated effector memory CD45RA+ cells. V gave up 5 bases and J gave up 5 bases; unmatched junction bases: 7. The CDR3 runs 16 residues. CDR1 is SGHVS, CDR2 FQNEAQ, per germline. The protocol was immunoSEQ multiplex PCR, while the TCRdb copy is restricted to in-frame clones and leaves out a portion. The sample yields about 2.1 million clones, under 95% seen once. The receptor was isolated from a man younger than 30 in good health. Some clones in this sample may be carry-over from other donors' samples. The specimen sequenced was naive CD8+ T cells from PBMCs. The rearrangement uses TRBV7-8 and TRBJ2-3; TRBD2 aligns across 13 bases. The CDR3 region is CASSAGLAGVGDTQYF. For the CDR3, the DNA is TGTGCCAGCAGCGCCGGACTAGCGGGAGTGGGAGATACGCAGTATTTT. Variable domain in full (rest from reference TRBV7-8 and TRBJ2-3): GAGVSQSPRYKVAKRGQDVALRCDPISGHVSLFWYQQALGQGPEFLTYFQNEAQLDKSGLPSDRFFAERPEGSVSTLKIQRTQQEDSAVYLCASSAGLAGVGDTQYFGPGTRLTVL.